A selection of T cell receptor beta chains follows, all from one sample in a study of blood T cells in healthy people across ages. TCRdb used MiXCR to reprocess the 5' RACE reads, holding one entry per CDR3 protein. The sample lists over 1.5 million distinct CDR3 sequences, approximately 50% occurring once. The sequenced sample consisted of blood. Receptor source: a woman in her thirties or forties in good health. CDR3s leave out the opening cysteine and the closing phenylalanine or tryptophan. Size tells how often a clone was seen (once, few, many) or the class of an expanded clone, and some rows leave it out.

j_call clone_size v_call cdr3_aa
TRBJ1-4 - TRBV20-1 SARVPTVTEKLF
TRBJ2-1 - TRBV29-1 SVPQLDSLRRNEQF
- few TRBV18 ASSPHPYEQY
TRBJ2-4 - TRBV7-8 ASSFLAGGPRENIQY
TRBJ2-1 few TRBV7-2 ASSLAPSGGPYNEQF
TRBJ2-7 few TRBV13 ASMVGSREGEQY
TRBJ2-5 - TRBV4-3 ASSQGARSQETQY
TRBJ1-5 few TRBV10-3 AISESLPGDQPQH
TRBJ2-7 - TRBV5-1 ASSPPAGGSSYEQY
TRBJ2-3 - TRBV24-1 ATSDSPGPPWY
TRBJ2-3 - TRBV6-5 ASSSSYTTDTQY
- - TRBV7-2 ASSAPIPGTQY
TRBJ2-5 - TRBV12-3/TRBV12-4 ASSLVAGGPYNEQY
TRBJ2-7 few TRBV7-8 ASSLVVQSYEQY
TRBJ2-4 - TRBV3-1 ASSQTEENIQY
TRBJ2-4 few TRBV11-2 ASSFRLAGAFWNIQY
TRBJ2-3 few TRBV2 ATPDRSSTDTQY
TRBJ2-1 - TRBV11-2 ASLGGELNEQF
TRBJ2-1 - TRBV6-5 ASRRQKNSYNEQF
TRBJ1-1 - TRBV5-1 ASSLRDRALGTEAF
TRBJ1-5 - TRBV20-1 SAKGPGGLGFNQPQH
TRBJ1-1 - TRBV12-3/TRBV12-4 ASRSTGGSGTEAF
TRBJ2-5 few TRBV27 ASSLTPRRTSSETQY
TRBJ2-3 - TRBV27 ASSVGLRITQY
TRBJ2-3 few TRBV28 ASKKIRGGGLTDTQY
TRBJ1-2 - TRBV2 ASVLGVAGYT
TRBJ2-7 - TRBV15 ATSRDAGYEQY
TRBJ1-6 once TRBV6-5 ASRRARDTYNSPLH
TRBJ1-2 - TRBV4-1 ASIQGRGYGYT
TRBJ2-1 - TRBV20-1 SAPGYSYNEQF
TRBJ2-1 few TRBV29-1 SVVIDRNEQF
TRBJ1-2 - TRBV7-2 ASSPMKERNYGYT